The rows below give T cell receptor beta chains drawn from one sample of a study of shared clonotypes between healthy human individuals. Only in-frame clones appear in the TCRdb table, and some are missing; sequencing was by immunoSEQ multiplex PCR. Of 2 million to 3 million clones detected, 80% to 95% appear once; the ten largest clones hold roughly 0.39%. The sequenced sample consisted of naive CD4+ T cells from PBMCs. These receptors were taken from a man younger than 35 in good health. Some clones in this sample may be carry-over from other donors' samples. The CDR3 runs from the conserved cysteine through the conserved F or W.

J | V | CDR3
TRBJ2-5 | TRBV20-1 | CSASRRETQYF
TRBJ2-1 | TRBV5-1 | CASSLNRAPAGSYNEQFF
TRBJ2-1 | TRBV6-5 | CASSYSTGTGRFF
TRBJ1-1 | TRBV7-3 | CASSLTPTGKNTEAFF
TRBJ2-2 | TRBV10-2 | CASKVAGGVTGELFF
TRBJ2-7 | TRBV28 | CASSSAWTSGSYEQYF
TRBJ2-4 | TRBV6-5 | CASSTPRGAKNIQYF
TRBJ1-3 | TRBV15 | CATSSPMTGGPGNTIYF
TRBJ2-2 | TRBV7-2 | CASREPGQALLGELFF
TRBJ2-3 | TRBV5-1 | CASSPRPTSGTDTQYF
TRBJ1-1 | TRBV29-1 | CSAYGQTNTEAFF
TRBJ1-1 | TRBV7-3 | CASSPDRDTEAFF
TRBJ1-1 | TRBV28 | CASSLGDMNTEAFF
TRBJ2-1 | TRBV11-2 | CASSPRGRANEQFF
TRBJ1-2 | TRBV28 | CASSRDYGYTF
TRBJ2-6 | TRBV18 | CASSPLDIPAGANVLTF
TRBJ1-4 | TRBV5-1 | CASSPLGTANEKLFF
TRBJ1-2 | TRBV9 | CASSVDPRNNGYTF
NA | TRBV13 | CASSLYLGAGQALEQYF
TRBJ2-1 | TRBV19 | CASPGHGVSYNEQFF
TRBJ2-5 | TRBV6-7 | CARGGTTFLAPGGKTQYF
TRBJ2-7 | TRBV28 | CASSVRGDYEQYF
TRBJ2-2 | TRBV28 | CASSFSWLNTGELFF
TRBJ2-5 | TRBV9 | CASSPMGGAVGETQYF
TRBJ2-3 | TRBV19 | CASSILNGRTDTQYF
TRBJ2-2 | TRBV5-4 | CASSSSGTSGGYTGELFF
TRBJ2-7 | TRBV5-1 | CASSTDGDSYEQYF
TRBJ2-7 | TRBV5-1 | CASSLVQGPYEQYF
TRBJ1-5 | TRBV2 | CASSVSPANQPQHF
TRBJ2-5 | TRBV6-5 | CASSSQPVGIRETQYF
TRBJ2-7 | TRBV27 | CASRGVSYEQYF
TRBJ2-6 | TRBV25-1 | CASSTTGPGANVLTF
TRBJ2-7 | TRBV5-1 | CASSLTLLPTSNYEQYF
TRBJ2-1 | TRBV7-2 | CASSNRDIDNEQFF
TRBJ2-1 | TRBV9 | CASSQGGGDEQFF
TRBJ1-5 | TRBV6-5 | CASSYTGGTSQHF
TRBJ2-3 | TRBV11-2 | CASSLGGFSRVSTDTQYF
TRBJ2-2 | TRBV2 | CATSPLTGPLNTGELFF
TRBJ1-3 | TRBV28 | CASSLIGLGSGNTIYF
TRBJ1-2 | TRBV6-5 | CASSYSGRGTLGYTF
TRBJ2-5 | TRBV4-3 | CASSQFVLAGGREETQYF
TRBJ2-2 | TRBV4-1 | CASSPSPLAGVGGELFF
TRBJ2-1 | TRBV27 | CASMLWVGGGYNEQFF
TRBJ2-5 | TRBV7-9 | CASSLERRREFQTQYF
TRBJ2-3 | TRBV18 | CASSPRRPGWDSDTQYF
TRBJ1-1 | TRBV30 | CAWSASRAAFF
TRBJ2-3 | TRBV7-8 | CASSLVHPSTDTQYF
TRBJ2-1 | TRBV7-9 | CASSLAGYYNEQFF